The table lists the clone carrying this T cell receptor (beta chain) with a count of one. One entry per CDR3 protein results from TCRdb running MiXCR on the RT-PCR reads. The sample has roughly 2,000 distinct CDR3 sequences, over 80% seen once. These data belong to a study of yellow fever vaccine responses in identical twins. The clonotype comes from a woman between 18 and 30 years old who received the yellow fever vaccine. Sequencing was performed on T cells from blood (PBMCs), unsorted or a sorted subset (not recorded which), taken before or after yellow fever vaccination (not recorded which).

The DNA of the CDR3 is TGTGCCAGCAGCGTTACAGGGGCCTACAATGAGCAGTTCTTC. Translated, it gives CASSVTGAYNEQFF. The chain uses TRBV9 and TRBJ2-1; 7 positions agree with TRBD1. Germline lookup yields CDR1 SGDLS and CDR2 YYNGEE. V shed 2 bases, J shed 2 bases, and the junction held 1 base outside the gene matches. CDR3 length: 14 residues.